By share of the sample, the clone carrying this T cell receptor beta chain is medium-sized (0.01 to 0.1%). These data are taken from a study of early T cells in non-severe SARS-CoV-2 infection. MiXCR was run by TCRdb on the 5' RACE reads, yielding one entry per CDR3 protein. The table includes more than 25,000 distinct CDR3 sequences, approximately 5.2% detected once. The CDR3 loop spans 15 amino acids. Trimming removed 3 bases from V and 2 bases from J; junction bases left unmatched: 7. CDR1 and CDR2 from the germline V gene are SSHAT and FNYEAQ (reference sequence). The material sequenced was whole blood. The receptor was isolated from an adult who was a healthcare worker with PCR-confirmed SARS-CoV-2 infection or an uninfected control (not recorded which). The J gene is TRBJ2-7, the V gene TRBV7-7; TRBD1 agrees at 7 bases. CDR3 protein: CASSFGQGDTYEQYF. The DNA for the CDR3 is TGTGCCAGCAGCTTCGGCCAGGGGGATACCTACGAGCAGTACTTC. Full variable domain (rest looked up from reference TRBV7-7 and TRBJ2-7): GAGVSQSPRYKVTKRGQDVTLRCDPISSHATLYWYQQALGQGPEFLTYFNYEAQPDKSGLPSDRFSAERPEGSISTLTIQRTEQRDSAMYRCASSFGQGDTYEQYFGPGTRLTVT.